The rows below give T cell receptor beta chains drawn from one sample of a study of T cell responses to AZD1222 COVID-19 vaccine. The data were produced by immunoSEQ multiplex PCR, yet TCRdb's version contains in-frame clones alone and is incomplete. The sample contains roughly 71,000 clones, 75% to 90% of which appear only once. The input for sequencing was peripheral blood, taken on day 0 of AZD1222 vaccination. The receptors come from an adult in good health. CDR3s include the opening cysteine and the closing phenylalanine or tryptophan. Each record gives: J gene, clone size, D gene, V gene, CDR3 protein, CDR3 DNA. D genes are given only for firm matches. For some rows the clone size is stated as once, few or many, or as a class when expanded; others skip it.

>TRBJ1-3|NA|NA|TRBV5-5
CASVSVSGSSGNTIYF
TGTGCCAGCGTGTCCGTTTCTGGGAGCTCTGGAAACACCATATATTTT
>TRBJ1-2|NA|TRBD1|TRBV6-6
CASSSTQGAGDGYTF
TGTGCCAGCAGTTCAACCCAGGGGGCGGGAGATGGCTACACCTTC
>TRBJ2-3|NA|TRBD2|TRBV19
CASSIDRTSGVTDTQYF
TGTGCCAGTAGTATAGATCGGACTAGCGGGGTCACAGATACGCAGTATTTT
>TRBJ1-2|NA|NA|TRBV5-1
CASSLEGQGPFYGYTF
TGCGCCAGCAGCTTGGAAGGGCAGGGACCTTTCTATGGCTACACCTTC
>TRBJ2-5|NA|NA|TRBV6-5
CASSSTEETQYF
TGTGCCAGCAGTTCCACAGAAGAGACCCAGTACTTC
>TRBJ1-5|NA|NA|TRBV6-5
CASSYSKSSHQPQHF
TGTGCCAGCAGTTACTCGAAAAGTAGCCATCAGCCCCAGCATTTT
>TRBJ2-1|few|NA|TRBV9
CASSVDPPPGIDNEQFF
TGTGCCAGCAGCGTAGACCCTCCTCCGGGTATCGACAATGAGCAGTTCTTC
>TRBJ1-5|NA|NA|TRBV11-2
CASSLWEDQPQHF
TGTGCCAGCAGCTTGTGGGAGGATCAGCCCCAGCATTTT
>TRBJ2-7|NA|NA|TRBV27
CASGDSWYEQYF
TGTGCCAGCGGTGACAGCTGGTACGAGCAGTACTTC
>TRBJ2-5|many|NA|TRBV2
CASTTVRETQYF
TGTGCCAGCACGACAGTTCGGGAGACCCAGTACTTC
>TRBJ1-1|NA|NA|TRBV5-5
CASSLKQVNTEAFF
TGTGCCAGCAGCCTCAAACAGGTGAACACTGAAGCTTTCTTT
>TRBJ1-2|NA|TRBD1|TRBV5-8
CASSPAGQLYGYTF
TGTGCCAGCAGCCCCGCGGGACAGCTTTATGGCTACACCTTC
>TRBJ1-1|NA|NA|TRBV9
CASSATRRDTEAFF
TGTGCCAGCAGCGCGACCCGGAGGGACACTGAAGCTTTCTTT
>TRBJ2-1|NA|NA|TRBV5-1
CASSFAQAHNEQFF
TGCGCCAGCAGCTTCGCCCAGGCCCACAATGAGCAGTTCTTC
>TRBJ1-2|few|NA|TRBV7-2
CASSLDGGSYGYTF
TGTGCCAGCAGCTTAGATGGGGGCAGCTATGGCTACACCTTC
>TRBJ2-7|NA|TRBD2|TRBV11-3
CASSLERGGVKSYEQYF
TGTGCCAGCAGCTTAGAGAGGGGAGGGGTGAAATCCTACGAGCAGTACTTC
>TRBJ1-5|NA|NA|TRBV13
CASSRRGEAIPQHF
TGTGCCAGCAGCCGAAGGGGGGAAGCGATCCCCCAGCATTTT
>TRBJ1-1|NA|NA|TRBV5-1
CASSSRSADTEAFF
TGCGCCAGCAGCTCCCGGTCCGCCGACACTGAAGCTTTCTTT
>TRBJ1-2|NA|NA|TRBV7-9
CASSLPDRGYTF
TGTGCCAGCAGTTTACCGGATCGTGGCTACACCTTC
>TRBJ2-5|few|TRBD1|TRBV20-1
CSGTQGAFEYF
TGCAGTGGCACACAGGGGGCGTTTGAGTACTTC
>TRBJ1-6|once|NA|TRBV6-1
CASSEGSVYGSPLHF
TGTGCCAGCAGTGAAGGGTCAGTCTATGGTTCACCCCTCCACTTT
>TRBJ1-2|few|TRBD1|TRBV27
CASTLTGGTMSYGYTF
TGTGCCAGCACCCTGACAGGGGGGACTATGTCATATGGCTACACCTTC
>TRBJ1-2|NA|TRBD1|TRBV6-5
CASGLRGSNYGYTF
TGTGCCAGCGGACTCAGGGGGTCTAACTATGGCTACACCTTC
>TRBJ1-2|NA|NA|TRBV19
CATKRGTRGQDGYTF
TGTGCCACCAAACGAGGGACACGGGGGCAGGATGGCTACACCTTC
>TRBJ2-5|NA|NA|TRBV12-3/TRBV12-4
CASSLEETQYF
TGTGCCAGCAGTTTAGAAGAGACCCAGTACTTC
>TRBJ1-2|NA|TRBD1|TRBV11-2
CASRSPGRGRGYGYTF
TGTGCCAGCAGATCCCCAGGGAGGGGGCGAGGCTATGGCTACACCTTC
>TRBJ2-1|NA|TRBD2|TRBV10-1
CASSPLGGRDEQFF
TGCGCCAGCAGTCCTCTCGGCGGGAGAGATGAGCAGTTCTTC
>TRBJ2-7|few|NA|TRBV12-3/TRBV12-4
CASSPQLWDEQYF
TGTGCCAGCAGTCCCCAACTTTGGGACGAGCAGTACTTC
>TRBJ2-7|NA|NA|TRBV2
CASSETGSSYEQYF
TGTGCCAGCAGTGAAACAGGGAGCTCCTACGAGCAGTACTTC
>TRBJ1-1|NA|NA|TRBV19
CATTLLGGNTEAFF
TGTGCCACCACCTTATTGGGGGGGAACACTGAAGCTTTCTTT
>TRBJ1-2|NA|NA|TRBV6-5
CASLREPSNYGYTF
TGTGCCAGCCTTCGGGAGCCTTCCAACTATGGCTACACCTTC
>TRBJ2-5|NA|NA|TRBV5-1
CASSMSGIGETQYF
TGCGCCAGCAGCATGTCAGGGATCGGCGAGACCCAGTACTTC
>TRBJ1-1|few|NA|TRBV29-1
CSARGNTEAFF
TGCAGCGCCCGCGGGAACACTGAAGCTTTCTTT
>TRBJ1-5|few|NA|TRBV5-1
CAITGTHFGSNQPQHF
TGCGCCATCACCGGGACACACTTCGGTAGCAATCAGCCCCAGCATTTT
>TRBJ2-1|NA|NA|TRBV12-3/TRBV12-4
CASKPGDGNEQFF
TGTGCCAGCAAACCGGGGGACGGCAATGAGCAGTTCTTC
>TRBJ1-3|NA|NA|TRBV6-1
CASEGSGNTIYF
TGTGCCAGCGAGGGGTCTGGAAACACCATATATTTT
>TRBJ1-2|NA|NA|TRBV15
CATSQITGIYGYTF
TGTGCCACCAGCCAAATAACAGGCATCTATGGCTACACCTTC
>TRBJ2-1|NA|TRBD2|TRBV13
CASSWTSGRLSSYNEQFF
TGTGCCAGCAGCTGGACTAGCGGGAGGCTCAGCTCCTACAATGAGCAGTTCTTC
>TRBJ1-4|NA|NA|TRBV5-1
CASSEGTTTNEKLFF
TGCGCCAGCAGCGAGGGGACCACAACTAATGAAAAACTGTTTTTT
>TRBJ1-1|NA|NA|TRBV14
CASSQVGGRRSEAFF
TGTGCCAGCAGCCAAGTCGGTGGGCGGAGAAGTGAAGCTTTCTTT
>TRBJ2-2|NA|NA|TRBV19
CASSWSTGELFF
TGTGCCAGTAGTTGGTCCACCGGGGAGCTGTTTTTT
>TRBJ1-1|NA|NA|TRBV2
CASSEMGTGQTEAFF
TGTGCCAGCAGTGAAATGGGTACAGGCCAAACTGAAGCTTTCTTT
>TRBJ2-2|NA|NA|TRBV10-1
CASSVWGGTGELFF
TGCGCCAGCAGTGTTTGGGGAGGCACCGGGGAGCTGTTTTTT
>TRBJ2-3|NA|NA|TRBV4-1
CASSQVPSRARDTQYF
TGCGCCAGCAGCCAAGTACCGTCTCGGGCGCGGGATACGCAGTATTTT
>TRBJ1-6|once|NA|TRBV5-4
CASSLDRASGGNSPLHF
TGTGCCAGCAGCTTGGACCGTGCCTCCGGCGGGAATTCACCCCTCCACTTT
>TRBJ1-2|NA|NA|TRBV30
CASAGPQGGYTF
TGTGCCTCCGCGGGGCCGCAGGGGGGCTACACCTTC
>TRBJ2-1|NA|NA|TRBV3-1/TRBV3-2
CASSRSFMVANEQFF
TGTGCCAGCAGCCGATCTTTCATGGTTGCCAATGAGCAGTTCTTC
>TRBJ1-4|NA|NA|TRBV10-3
CAAGQGQGNEKLFF
TGTGCCGCCGGGCAGGGGCAGGGAAATGAAAAACTGTTTTTT
>TRBJ2-1|NA|NA|TRBV25-1
CASSGHGAGYNEQFF
TGTGCCAGCAGCGGGCACGGGGCCGGCTACAATGAGCAGTTCTTC
>TRBJ2-7|NA|NA|TRBV6-5
CASMQSVSYEQYF
TGTGCCAGCATGCAGTCGGTCTCCTACGAGCAGTACTTC
>TRBJ2-5|NA|NA|TRBV20-1
CSARGGETQYF
TGCAGTGCTAGAGGGGGGGAGACCCAGTACTTC
>TRBJ1-1|NA|TRBD1|TRBV6-5
CASSYLQGVGTEAFF
TGTGCCAGCAGTTATTTACAGGGGGTTGGCACTGAAGCTTTCTTT
>TRBJ1-2|NA|NA|TRBV30
CAWSVLGTTYGYTF
TGTGCCTGGAGTGTACTGGGAACTACATATGGCTACACCTTC
>TRBJ2-6|NA|NA|TRBV21-1
CASSKSGRAALWGANVLTF
TGTGCCAGCAGCAAATCGGGGAGGGCCGCCTTATGGGGGGCCAACGTCCTGACTTTC